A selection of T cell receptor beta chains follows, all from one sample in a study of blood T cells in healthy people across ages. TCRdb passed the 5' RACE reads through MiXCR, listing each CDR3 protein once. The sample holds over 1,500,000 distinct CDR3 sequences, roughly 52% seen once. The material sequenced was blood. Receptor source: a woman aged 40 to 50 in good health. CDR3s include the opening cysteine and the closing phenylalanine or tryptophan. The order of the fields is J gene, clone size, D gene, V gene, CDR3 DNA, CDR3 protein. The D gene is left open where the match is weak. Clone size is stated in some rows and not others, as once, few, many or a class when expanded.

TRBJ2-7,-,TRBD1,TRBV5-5,TGTGCCAGCAGCCCGGCGGGGACAGGGATGCGTCACGAGCAGTACTTC,CASSPAGTGMRHEQYF
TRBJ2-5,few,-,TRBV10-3,TGTGCCATCGGACAGCTGGGGGAGACCCAGTACTTC,CAIGQLGETQYF
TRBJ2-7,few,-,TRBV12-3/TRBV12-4,TGTGCCAGCAATGTCGATTCGGGCGAGCAGTACTTC,CASNVDSGEQYF
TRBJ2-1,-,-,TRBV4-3,TGCGCCAGCAGCCAAGATTCAGCGGACGGGGGAAGCTCCTACAACGAGCAGTTCTTC,CASSQDSADGGSSYNEQFF
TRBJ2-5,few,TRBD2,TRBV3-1,TGTGCCAGCAGCCCCCGACTAGCGGGGGGTTTGGAAGAAGAGACCCAGTACTTC,CASSPRLAGGLEEETQYF
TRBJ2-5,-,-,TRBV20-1,TGCAGTGCTAGAGACCGGCAAGCGTCGGAGACCCAGTACTTC,CSARDRQASETQYF
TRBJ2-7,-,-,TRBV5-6,TGTGCCAGCAGCTTAGGCAAGGGGACCTACGAGCAGTACTTC,CASSLGKGTYEQYF
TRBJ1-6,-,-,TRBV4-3,TGCGCCAGCAGCCAAGATCTGACGGGCGTCTATTCACCCCTCCACTTT,CASSQDLTGVYSPLHF
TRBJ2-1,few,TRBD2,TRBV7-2,TGTGCCAGCAGCTTAGATTGGCGGGGGGCCTACAATGAGCAGTTCTTC,CASSLDWRGAYNEQFF
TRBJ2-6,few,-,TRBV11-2,TGTGCCAGCAGCTCCATCAGGTCAGGGGCCCATCGCTCTGGGGCCAACGTCCTGACTTTC,CASSSIRSGAHRSGANVLTF
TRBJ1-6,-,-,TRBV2,TGTGCCAGCAAACCCGCGGGAGGAAATTCACCCCTCCACTTT,CASKPAGGNSPLHF
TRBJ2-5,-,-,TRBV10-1,TGCGCCACCACGCTTTCAGGTGGAATATCCCTGGAGACCCAGTACTTC,CATTLSGGISLETQYF
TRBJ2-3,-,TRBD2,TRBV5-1,TGCGCCAGCAGCTTGCGGACGGGAGGTAGGCGACCGGGACCTAGCACAGATACGCAGTATTTT,CASSLRTGGRRPGPSTDTQYF
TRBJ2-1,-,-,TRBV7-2,TGTGCCAGCAGCTACCAGGGGTGGATATATGAGCAGTTCTTC,CASSYQGWIYEQFF
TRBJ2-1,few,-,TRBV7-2,TGTGCCAGCAGCTTAGACCCTGGGCGGGGAAGTTACAATGAGCAGTTCTTC,CASSLDPGRGSYNEQFF
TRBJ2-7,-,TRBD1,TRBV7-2,TGTGCCAGCAGCCTCCCCCGGACAGGGCGACGCGAGCAGTACTTC,CASSLPRTGRREQYF
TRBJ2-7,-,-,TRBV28,TGTGCCAGCATAGGAGCGTGGGGGGGCGCGGTCCTCTACGAGCAGTACTTC,CASIGAWGGAVLYEQYF
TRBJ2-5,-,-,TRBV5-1,TGCGCCAGCAGCGGGGGGACGACCCCTCAAGAGACCCAGTACTTC,CASSGGTTPQETQYF
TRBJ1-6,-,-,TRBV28,TGTGCCAGCCGAGCCGGCGGGGAGGGCAATTCACCCCTCCACTTT,CASRAGGEGNSPLHF
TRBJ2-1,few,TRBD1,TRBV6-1,TGTGCCAGCAGTGTCATGACAGGGACCCCGGTAGATGAGCAGTTCTTC,CASSVMTGTPVDEQFF
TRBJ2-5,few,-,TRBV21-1,TGTGCCAGCAGCAACCACAGCGGGGAGGGAGAGACCCAGTACTTC,CASSNHSGEGETQYF
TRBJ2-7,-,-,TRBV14,TGTGCCAGCAGCCAAGATTGGCAGGAATACGAGCAGTACTTC,CASSQDWQEYEQYF
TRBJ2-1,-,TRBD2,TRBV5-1,TGCGCCAGCAGCTCCGGGACTAGCGGGGGGGCATTTAGCTCCTACAATGAGCAGTTCTTC,CASSSGTSGGAFSSYNEQFF
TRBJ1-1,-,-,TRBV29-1,TGCAGCGTCCTGACAGTGGACTTGATAAACACTGAAGCTTTCTTT,CSVLTVDLINTEAFF
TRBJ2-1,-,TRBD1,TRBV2,TGTGCCAGCAGCGCCGGACAGGGTACCGATGAGCAGTTCTTC,CASSAGQGTDEQFF
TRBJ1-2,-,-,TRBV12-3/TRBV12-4,TGTGCCAGCAGTTTTACCTCTACTTTCGGGGGCTACACCTTC,CASSFTSTFGGYTF
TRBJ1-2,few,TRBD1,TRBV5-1,TGCGCCAGCAGCCCAGGGACAGGGGGCTTATTCTATGGCTACACCTTC,CASSPGTGGLFYGYTF
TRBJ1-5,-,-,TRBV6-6,TGTGCCAGCAGTACCAACAATCAGCCCCAGCATTTT,CASSTNNQPQHF
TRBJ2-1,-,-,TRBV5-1,TGCGCCAGCAGCTTGGCCAGTTACATGGGCAATGAGCAGTTCTTC,CASSLASYMGNEQFF
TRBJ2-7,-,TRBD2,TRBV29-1,TGCAGCGCCAGTCTAGCGGGGGGGGCCCACGAGCAGTACTTC,CSASLAGGAHEQYF
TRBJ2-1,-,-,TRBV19,TGTGCCAGTAGTATGGGCAGTCTCGGCAATGAGCAGTTCTTC,CASSMGSLGNEQFF
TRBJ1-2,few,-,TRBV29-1,TGCAGCGTTGAAGACGCTAAGGGAATAAACTATGGCTACACCTTC,CSVEDAKGINYGYTF
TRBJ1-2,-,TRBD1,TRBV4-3,TGCGCCAGCAGCCAAAATGGTCCCGGGACAGTATGGAGTTCTATTGGCTACACCTTC,CASSQNGPGTVWSSIGYTF
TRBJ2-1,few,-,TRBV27,TGTGCCAGCAGTTCAGGTGTCTCCTACAATGAGCAGTTCTTC,CASSSGVSYNEQFF
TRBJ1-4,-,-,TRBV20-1,TGCAGTGCTAGATGGCAGGGTGTAACTAATGAAAAACTGTTTTTT,CSARWQGVTNEKLFF